Presented here are 20 T cell receptor beta chains from one specimen sequenced in a study of control samples from healthy donors and cancer patients. The assay was immunoSEQ multiplex PCR, and TCRdb's table has in-frame clones only and misses some. This sample has 100,000 to 150,000 clones, with more than 85% found just once. Sequenced sample: blood. Every receptor here comes from a man younger than 35 in good health.

The rearrangement uses TRBV27 and TRBJ1-1, with D perhaps matching TRBD1 (5 bases). The germline V and J ends were trimmed by 3 bases and 1 base, with 9 bases remaining between them. In germline, CDR1 is MNHEY, CDR2 SMNVEV (reference sequence). This CDR3 has 14 residues. The CDR3 nucleotides are TGTGCCAGCAGTTTCGGACACTGGAACACTGAAGCTTTCTTT. It specifies CASSFGHWNTEAFF.

The gene calls are TRBV10-3 and TRBJ1-1, with D maybe TRBD1 (5 bases). The CDR3 extends over 14 amino acids. The V end lost 6 bases, the J end lost 3 bases, and 14 bases lay between the germline ends. The germline V gene encodes CDR1 ENHRY and CDR2 SYGVKD. The CDR3 DNA reads as TGTGCCATCAGGGGGACCGCCGGGGACACTGAAGCTTTCTTT. Translation gives CAIRGTAGDTEAFF.

This sequence joins TRBV4-1 and TRBJ2-1; TRBD2 matches 7 bases. Losses at the gene ends were 4 bases for V and 2 bases for J; bases not matched to a gene: 8. This CDR3 has 16 residues. Germline CDR1 and CDR2: MGHRA and YSYEKL. The CDR3 bases are TGCGCCAGCAGCCCCCTGACTAGCAATACCTACAATGAGCAGTTCTTC. Encoded protein: CASSPLTSNTYNEQFF.

The CDR3, as DNA: TGTGCCAGCATGGGCGGGGGGCCTTTCAATCAGCCCCAGCATTTT. Protein sequence: CASMGGGPFNQPQHF. J is TRBJ1-5 and V is TRBV27, with D possibly TRBD1 on 6 matching bases. CDR1 and CDR2 from the germline V gene are MNHEY and SMNVEV (reference sequence). Deletions cut 7 bases from V and 3 bases from J, with 16 bases between. This CDR3 has 15 amino acids.

The chain couples TRBV9 to TRBJ2-3; 16 bases line up with TRBD2. This CDR3 region has 20 residues. J was trimmed by 6 bases and V by 7 bases; bases with no gene match: 20. In germline, CDR1 is SGDLS, CDR2 YYNGEE. CDR3 protein: CASGPPGTSGGARGRDTQYF. The CDR3 nucleotides are TGTGCCAGCGGCCCTCCAGGGACTAGCGGGGGGGCCCGGGGCAGGGATACGCAGTATTTT.

The V gene is TRBV10-1, the J gene TRBJ2-2; 7 bases map to TRBD1. CDR1 and CDR2 (germline): WNHNN, SYGVQD (reference sequence). This CDR3 has 15 residues. The J segment lost 5 bases and the V segment lost 0 bases, leaving 3 bases of the junction unmatched. The CDR3 sequence: CASSESTGRTGELFF. CDR3 in DNA: TGCGCCAGCAGTGAGTCGACAGGGCGGACCGGGGAGCTGTTTTTT.

The chain joins TRBV7-9 to TRBJ1-3, with D perhaps TRBD1 (6 bases). Trimming shortened V by 5 bases and J by 0 bases, and 14 bases separated the two germline ends. The germline gives CDR1 SEHNR, CDR2 FQNEAQ (reference sequence). The CDR3 is 16 amino acids. CDR3 in DNA: TGTGCCAGCAGCCGACAGGAGTCTTACTCTGGAAACACCATATATTTT. This gives the protein CASSRQESYSGNTIYF.

The chain carries TRBV7-3 and TRBJ1-2; possibly TRBD1 for D (5 bases). This CDR3 comprises 17 residues. Deletions cut 5 bases from V and 6 bases from J, with 25 bases between. Germline CDR1 SGHTA, CDR2 FQGTGA. The CDR3 region has the DNA TGTGCCAGCAGCCCCTCCGTCGGCAGGGAGATCGGCGATGGCTACACCTTC. It is translated as CASSPSVGREIGDGYTF.

The CDR3 loop is CAISDPSQGGNTIYF. CDR3 coding DNA: TGTGCCATCAGCGACCCCTCCCAGGGAGGAAACACCATATATTTT. The rearrangement joins TRBV10-3 to TRBJ1-3; a possible D gene is TRBD1 (5 bases). There are 15 residues in the CDR3. Germline loops: CDR1 ENHRY, CDR2 SYGVKD. The V gene lost 6 bases and the J gene lost 4 bases, with 16 bases spanning the gap.

The genes are TRBV29-1 and TRBJ1-1; no reliable D call. The CDR3 is 13 amino acids. Germline-derived CDR1 and CDR2 are SQVTM and ANQGSEA. The V end was cut by 4 bases, the J end by 6 bases, with 15 bases between. CDR3 sequence: CSVGTPESPEAFF. As DNA, the CDR3 is TGCAGCGTTGGGACTCCCGAAAGTCCTGAAGCTTTCTTT.

As to this clone: Other DNA sequences of this sample code for an identical CDR3. The chain combines TRBV5-1 with TRBJ2-2, with a tentative D call TRBD1 (5 bases). Germline assignment: CDR1 SGHRS and CDR2 YFSETQ. The CDR3 runs to 14 residues. V lost 2 bases and J 1 base, leaving 6 bases between the germline ends. The CDR3 here is CASSLTGNTGELFF. CDR3 coding DNA: TGCGCCAGCAGCTTAACAGGGAACACCGGGGAGCTGTTTTTT. Using reference TRBV5-1 and TRBJ2-2 for the parts outside the CDR3, the full variable domain is KAGVTQTPRYLIKTRGQQVTLSCSPISGHRSVSWYQQTPGQGLQFLFEYFSETQRNKGNFPGRFSGRQFSNSRSEMNVSTLELGDSALYLCASSLTGNTGELFFGEGSRLTVL.

The chain links TRBV7-9 to TRBJ1-2; D ambiguous. Germline CDR1 SEHNR, CDR2 FQNEAQ (reference sequence). The length of the CDR3 is 13 residues. V was cut by 4 bases and J by 7 bases, with 13 bases left in between. The CDR3 DNA reads as TGTGCCAGCAGCTATCAGGAAGTCTCTGGCTACACCTTC. Translated, it gives CASSYQEVSGYTF.

The V call is TRBV2, the J call TRBJ2-5, with 8 bases identical to TRBD2. Trimming cost V 5 bases and J 9 bases; bases outside gene matches: 5. Germline V gives CDR1 SNHLY, CDR2 FYNNEI. This CDR3 spans 12 amino acids. The CDR3 here is CASSSGGMAQYF. In nucleotides, the CDR3 is TGTGCCAGCAGTAGCGGGGGTATGGCCCAGTACTTC.

The gene calls are TRBV7-9 and TRBJ1-2; D call uncertain. V was trimmed by 5 bases and J by 3 bases, leaving 13 bases between them. The length of the CDR3 is 14 residues. Germline CDR1 reads SEHNR; CDR2 reads FQNEAQ (reference sequence). DNA for the CDR3: TGTGCCAGCAGCCCCTACTGGGGTGACTATGGCTACACCTTC. This codes for CASSPYWGDYGYTF.

As DNA, the CDR3 is TGTGCCAGCAGCTTACCAACCGACCCTGAAAAACTGTTTTTT. It translates to CASSLPTDPEKLFF. The chain couples TRBV11-2 to TRBJ1-4; D is unclear. The germline CDR1 and CDR2 sequences are SGHAT and FQNNGV. This CDR3 spans 14 amino acids. V shed 2 bases and J shed 7 bases, with 11 bases lying between them.

The gene calls are TRBV6-5 and TRBJ2-5; possible D gene TRBD1, 5 bases. The CDR3 runs to 13 residues. V was shortened by 2 bases and J by 5 bases, with 9 bases between the two germline ends. Germline CDR1 MNHEY, CDR2 SVGAGI. CDR3 nucleotide sequence: TGTGCCAGCAGTTACAGGGGCAGGGAGACCCAGTACTTC. Translating it yields CASSYRGRETQYF.

The J gene is TRBJ1-1, the V gene TRBV18; D is ambiguous. Germline loops: CDR1 KGHSH, CDR2 LQKENI. Trimming cost V 3 bases and J 0 bases, with 8 bases left between them. This CDR3 contains 14 residues. CDR3 nucleotide sequence: TGTGCCAGCTCACCGCGGGGTTTGAACACTGAAGCTTTCTTT. Its protein is CASSPRGLNTEAFF.

About this clone: This may stem from a read error, because a much larger clone lies one nucleotide away. The chain combines TRBV7-2 with TRBJ1-2; D remains unclear. Germline V CDR1 and CDR2: SGHTA, FQGNSA. V was cut by 2 bases and J by 3 bases, with 4 bases left in between. The CDR3 sequence is 12 residues long. This CDR3 is CASSLSHYGYTF. Here the CDR3 DNA reads TGTGCCAGCAGCTTATCTCACTATGGCTACACCTTC.

V and J are TRBV6-5 and TRBJ2-5; TRBD2 matches at 7 bases. The V segment lost 4 bases and the J segment 1 base; nucleotides outside the gene matches: 6. Germline V lookup: CDR1 MNHEY, CDR2 SVGAGI. The CDR3 has 15 residues. The CDR3 protein is CASSLGGTSQETQYF. CDR3 sequence (DNA): TGTGCCAGCAGTTTGGGGGGGACTTCCCAAGAGACCCAGTACTTC.

This chain links TRBV12-3 or TRBV12-4 with TRBJ2-7; D is tentatively TRBD1 or TRBD2 (5 bases each). V was cut by 10 bases and J by 4 bases, with 14 bases left in between. The CDR3 contains 12 residues. The CDR3 spells CATSGTPYEQYF. CDR3 bases: TGTGCCACATCCGGGACGCCTTACGAGCAGTACTTC.